The 2 T cell receptor beta chains below were found in one sample sequenced in a study of blood T cells in healthy people across ages. PCR was performed a second time for about 7 to 11 cycles using a sample-barcoded 5' primer and a J-beta primer mix. TCRdb re-analysed the 5' RACE reads in MiXCR, keeping a single row per CDR3 protein. Here the sample spans 1.5 million to 1.9 million distinct CDR3 sequences, about 45% being singletons. The sequenced material came from blood. These receptors were taken from a woman aged 18-30 years in good health.

The V gene is TRBV7-8, the J gene TRBJ1-1, with TRBD1 matching over 7 bases. The CDR3 sequence is 15 residues long. The V gene's germline CDR1 is SGHVS and CDR2 FQNEAQ. J gave up 3 bases and V 5 bases, and 9 bases lay outside the gene matches. As DNA, the CDR3 is TGTGCCAGCAGCCTACGGACAGGATTCTACACTGAAGCTTTCTTT. It translates to CASSLRTGFYTEAFF. The full variable domain, with the rest looked up from reference TRBV7-8 and TRBJ1-1, is GAGVSQSPRYKVAKRGQDVALRCDPISGHVSLFWYQQALGQGPEFLTYFQNEAQLDKSGLPSDRFFAERPEGSVSTLKIQRTQQEDSAVYLCASSLRTGFYTEAFFGQGTRLTVV.

This clonotype was picked up one time. The chain has TRBV18 and TRBJ1-1; the D is unclear. V gave up 3 bases and J gave up 3 bases, with 11 bases separating them. In germline, CDR1 is KGHSH, CDR2 LQKENI. The CDR3 totals 14 residues. The CDR3 sequence: CASSPRADDTEAFF. The CDR3 DNA is TGTGCCAGCTCACCCCGGGCAGACGACACTGAAGCTTTCTTT.